The 5 T cell receptor beta chains presented below share a single source sample, sequenced in a study of blood T cells in healthy people across ages. A second PCR, run for roughly 7 to 12 cycles, used a sample-barcoded 5' primer plus a J-beta primer mix. One entry per CDR3 protein, called by TCRdb with MiXCR from the 5' RACE reads. Here the sample spans 920,000 or so distinct CDR3 sequences, more than 40% being singletons. Sequencing was carried out using blood. These receptors all stem from a woman aged 60-75 years in good health.

This clonotype was counted a few times. The CDR3 is CASSLLGRRSYEQYF. The CDR3 DNA sequence: TGTGCCAGCAGTTTATTAGGACGGAGATCCTACGAGCAGTACTTC. The chain combines TRBV27 with TRBJ2-7, with D uncertain. V lost 1 base, J lost 1 base, and 11 bases lay in between. Germline V gene sequence: CDR1 MNHEY, CDR2 SMNVEV (reference sequence). This CDR3 comprises 15 residues.

The V call is TRBV28, the J call TRBJ2-7; 7 bases fit TRBD2. The CDR3 spans 15 residues. V shed 3 bases, J shed 4 bases, and the junction held 9 bases outside the gene matches. CDR1 is MDHEN and CDR2 is SYDVKM in the germline V gene. CDR3 sequence reads: CASSFRGRAAYEQYF. CDR3 coding DNA: TGTGCCAGCAGTTTCCGGGGGAGGGCCGCTTACGAGCAGTACTTC.

A few counts support this clonotype. At one end, the junction sequence differs from germline, possibly due to a read error. The chain carries TRBV5-1 and TRBJ2-1; D might be TRBD2 (5 bases). Germline CDR1 and CDR2: SGHRS and YFSETQ. This CDR3 is 15 amino acids long. CDR3 amino acids: CASSSTTSSYNEQFF. For the CDR3, the DNA is TGTGCCAGCAGTTCGACTACGAGCTCCTACAATGAGCAGTTCTTC.

About this clonotype: A much larger clone differs by one base, so this may be a read error. V usage is TRBV11-1 and J usage is TRBJ2-7; D is possibly TRBD2 (6 bases). Germline assignment: CDR1 SGHAT and CDR2 FQDESV (reference sequence). CDR3 size: 14 residues. V was pared by 2 bases and J by 7 bases, with 15 bases between. CDR3 DNA: TGTGCCAGCAGCTTACCGGGCGGGGCCAATGAGCAGTACTTC. Its translation: CASSLPGGANEQYF.

The sample holds a few counts of this clonotype. V usage is TRBV4-2 and J usage is TRBJ2-7; TRBD1 matches at 7 bases. The CDR3 contains 16 residues. Germline V lookup: CDR1 LGHNA, CDR2 YNFKEQ. J lost 0 bases, V lost 4 bases, and 9 bases had no gene match. The CDR3 spells CASSRRYRDSSYEQYF. The CDR3 region has the DNA TGTGCCAGCAGCCGTCGATACCGGGACAGCTCCTACGAGCAGTACTTC.